This T cell receptor beta chain was sequenced in a study of blood T cell repertoires in COVID-19. Whole-study context: Samples taken during acute and convalescent COVID-19 were collected in the United States, Italy and Spain. PBMCs, B-cell-depleted T cells, or T cells were the source of the cDNA or gDNA that made up the material.

Original processing notes: Amplified reference gene primers provided the basis for estimating nucleated cell counts. Repertoires were generated with immunoSEQ multiplex PCR, while TCRdb's copy carries only in-frame clones and drops some. Clonal size and the V and J genes are those of that table, whereas D and trimming came from the DNA. The repertoire holds 220,000 or so clones, with roughly four fifths as singletons. The CDR3 has 11 residues. V was clipped by 5 bases and J by 4 bases, with 8 bases between them. Germline CDR1 and CDR2: SQVTM and ANQGSEA. The rearrangement uses TRBV29-1 and TRBJ1-1, with a possible D match to TRBD1 (5 bases). Sequenced material: peripheral blood. The sequence derives from a woman aged 60 to 75 with acute or convalescent COVID-19. CDR3 residues: CSVWGGTEAFF. The CDR3 DNA reads as TGCAGCGTTTGGGGGGGCACTGAAGCTTTCTTT. Full variable domain (rest looked up from reference TRBV29-1 and TRBJ1-1): SAVISQKPSRDICQRGTSLTIQCQVDSQVTMMFWYRQQPGQSLTLIATANQGSEATYESGFVIDKFPISRPNLTFSTLTVSNMSPEDSSIYLCSVWGGTEAFFGQGTRLTVV.